This T cell receptor (beta chain) was sequenced for a study of Ad26.COV2.S vaccination and SARS-CoV-2 variants. The treatment was: around 19 received Ad26.COV2.S at low or high dose, single or two shots; about 5 received placebo; per-sample allocation not given. Day 63 after the first vaccine or placebo injection was the time point for sampling. Sequencing used immunoSEQ multiplex PCR; TCRdb keeps in-frame clones, though not all of them. The repertoire holds fewer than 500,000 clones, less than 95% seen once, with under 4.5% in the top ten. Here the sequenced sample was peripheral blood, taken in a trial of Ad26.COV2.S vaccine versus placebo. This clonotype was obtained from a person aged 18 to 59 who received the Ad26.COV2.S COVID-19 vaccine or a placebo.

The CDR3 DNA reads TGTGCCAGCAGTGAATTGGAGATAGGAGATGAGCAGTTCTTC. It translates to CASSELEIGDEQFF. This chain uses TRBV6-1 with TRBJ2-1; D gene uncertain. In germline, CDR1 is MNHNS, CDR2 SASEGT. V was clipped by 2 bases and J by 8 bases, with 13 bases between them. The CDR3 totals 14 residues.